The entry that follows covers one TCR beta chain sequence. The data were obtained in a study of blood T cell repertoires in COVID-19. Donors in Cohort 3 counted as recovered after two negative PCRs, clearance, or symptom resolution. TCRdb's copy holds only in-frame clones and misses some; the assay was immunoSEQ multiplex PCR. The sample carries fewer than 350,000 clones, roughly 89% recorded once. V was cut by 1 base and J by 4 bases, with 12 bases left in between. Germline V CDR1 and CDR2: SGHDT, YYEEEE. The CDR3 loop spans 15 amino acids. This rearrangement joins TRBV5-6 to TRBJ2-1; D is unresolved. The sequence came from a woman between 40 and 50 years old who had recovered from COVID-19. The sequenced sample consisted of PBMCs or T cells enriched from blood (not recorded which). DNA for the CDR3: TGTGCCAGCAGCTTGATCGACGCGGCTTACAATGAGCAGTTCTTC. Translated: CASSLIDAAYNEQFF.